What follows are 8 T cell receptor beta chains derived from one specimen sequenced in a study of identical twins. TCRdb reanalysed the 5' RACE reads using MiXCR and keeps one entry per CDR3 protein. The sample holds about 1.7 million distinct CDR3 sequences, about 30% seen once. Sequencing was done on a sample of cord blood. The receptors were gathered from a newborn girl in good health.

This sequence joins TRBV2 and TRBJ2-3; 14 bases map to TRBD2. The trim removed 6 bases at V and 4 bases at J, leaving 9 bases unmatched. This CDR3 spans 17 amino acids. Per the germline V gene, CDR1 is SNHLY and CDR2 is FYNNEI. CDR3 region: CASSGPGLAGVPDTQYF. CDR3 DNA sequence: TGTGCCAGCAGCGGCCCGGGACTAGCGGGGGTTCCAGATACGCAGTATTTT.

J is TRBJ2-3 and V is TRBV5-1, with D possibly matching TRBD2 (6 bases). The germline CDR1 and CDR2 sequences are SGHRS and YFSETQ. V was pared by 0 bases and J by 5 bases, with 13 bases between. The CDR3 sequence is 15 residues long. The CDR3 nucleotides are TGCGCCAGCAGCTTGGTTAGCCCGGGAGTAGATACGCAGTATTTT. Translating gives CASSLVSPGVDTQYF.

The sample holds a few counts of this clonotype. This CDR3 is CASSLFGGKETQYF. For the CDR3, the DNA is TGTGCCAGCAGTTTATTTGGCGGTAAAGAGACCCAGTACTTC. The gene calls are TRBV28 and TRBJ2-5; D remains ambiguous. The CDR3 loop spans 14 amino acids. The V end was cut by 1 base, the J end by 3 bases, with 9 bases between. CDR1 MDHEN and CDR2 SYDVKM come from the germline V gene.

On this clonotype: A junction boundary mismatches the germline segment, possibly from a read error. The chain joins TRBV30 to TRBJ2-3; weak D call: TRBD2 (6 bases). The CDR3 is made up of 15 amino acids. Germline V CDR1 and CDR2: GTSNPN, SVGIG (reference sequence). This chain's CDR3 is CVWSVIMRGGDTQYF. For the CDR3, the DNA is TGTGTCTGGAGTGTGATTATGCGGGGCGGAGATACGCAGTATTTT.

The rearrangement joins TRBV20-1 to TRBJ2-7; 8 nucleotides match TRBD1. The ends lost 2 bases at V and 0 bases at J; junction bases unmatched: 3. The CDR3 spans 14 residues. Germline V gene data show CDR1 as DFQATT and CDR2 as SNEGSKA (reference sequence). This chain's CDR3 is CSARSGGTSYEQYF. The CDR3 region has the DNA TGCAGTGCTAGATCAGGGGGCACCTCCTACGAGCAGTACTTC.

The chain has TRBV6-1 and TRBJ1-5, with 8 positions matching TRBD1. This CDR3 is built from 16 residues. After removal of 3 bases from V and 2 bases from J, the junction contained 6 bases not matched to a gene. In germline, CDR1 is MNHNS, CDR2 SASEGT. The CDR3 region is CASSEARQGRNQPQHF. The CDR3 nucleotides are TGTGCCAGCAGTGAGGCAAGACAGGGGCGCAATCAGCCCCAGCATTTT.

This clonotype was seen more than once but under ten times. The chain combines TRBV10-3 with TRBJ1-2; D call uncertain. This CDR3 is built from 12 residues. V was cut by 2 bases and J by 7 bases, with 8 bases left in between. CDR1 and CDR2 (germline): ENHRY, SYGVKD. In DNA form, the CDR3 reads TGTGCCATCAGTGAGAGTCCCAGTGGCTACACCTTC. This gives the protein CAISESPSGYTF.

This clonotype has only a few counts. This chain uses TRBV29-1 with TRBJ1-1; a possible D gene is TRBD1 (6 bases). This CDR3 contains 12 residues. V lost 4 bases to trimming and J lost 3 bases, with 9 bases between them. Germline values: CDR1 SQVTM, CDR2 ANQGSEA. Here the CDR3 DNA reads TGCAGCGTTGGGGGGCTTTACACTGAAGCTTTCTTT. It encodes CSVGGLYTEAFF.